This T cell receptor beta chain is from a study of cytomegalovirus exposure and HLA in healthy donors. Looked up from germline, CDR1 is SGHRS and CDR2 is YFSETQ. The CDR3 contains 17 residues. V was trimmed by 2 bases and J by 4 bases, leaving 21 bases between them. The PCR made use of 60 Vbeta and 13 Jbeta primers. TCRdb's copy holds only in-frame clones and misses some; the assay was immunoSEQ multiplex PCR. The table lists around 200,000 clones, around four fifths of them singletons. A note on this clone: The target antigen is unknown.

Study-wide findings and caveats: Among TCR beta chains of equal frequency, HLA-associated ones were more clonally expanded in a later analysis. In terms of immune exposure information, only CMV serostatus was available. Researchers reported in a later analysis that a missense DCLRE1C variant was tied to TCR beta V- and J-gene trimming.

Material for sequencing was PBMCs. The TCR sequence derives from a woman aged 60-75 years in good health and CMV-seropositive. The chain carries TRBV5-1 and TRBJ2-5; a weak D match, TRBD1 (5 bases). CDR3 nucleotides: TGCGCCAGCAGCTTCCAGGGATCGAGATACCCAGTAGAGACCCAGTACTTC. Encoded protein: CASSFQGSRYPVETQYF.